The TCR beta chain under discussion was sequenced for a study of neurological immune-mediated disorders. Study observations and caveats: Across subjects, no CDR3 amino acid sequence appeared in expanded clones of more than one subject, a finding that suggested private repertoires in all groups. One related-CDR3 cluster, identified by phylogenetic grouping, held the repertoires of 18 of 34 multiple sclerosis patients and was a possible signature. Falling below healthy controls, multiple sclerosis showed the least TCR clonal expansion, while HTLV-1-associated myelopathy showed the most.

TCRdb re-analysed the 5' RACE reads in MiXCR, keeping a single row per CDR3 protein. The sample lists nearly 60,000 distinct CDR3 sequences, roughly 3.5% seen once, with about 7% in the top ten. CDR1 MGHRA and CDR2 YSYEKL come from the germline V gene. This CDR3 has 16 residues. Trimming removed 0 bases from V and 2 bases from J; junction bases left unmatched: 2. This clonotype was observed at least ten times. Its specificity is unknown. The unsorted libraries had their origin in 2 million PBMCs stored at -80 C. This receptor was obtained from a woman aged 55-75 years with multiple sclerosis. V gene TRBV4-1 combines with J gene TRBJ2-5, with TRBD1 identical over 11 bases. The sample comprised PBMCs. The CDR3 loop is CASSQEWDRGQETQYF. CDR3 DNA: TGCGCCAGCAGCCAAGAATGGGACAGGGGGCAAGAGACCCAGTACTTC.